The source of this T cell receptor beta chain is a study of blood T cell repertoires in COVID-19. Turning to the study itself: The origin of the acute and convalescent COVID-19 samples was the United States, Italy and Spain.

Per the original data handling: The authors estimated nucleated cell counts from reference gene primer amplification. Here immunoSEQ multiplex PCR was the method, and the copy in TCRdb shows in-frame clones only, minus some. The V and J calls and clone size come from that table; D and trimming were worked out from the DNA. The sample includes fewer than 95,000 clones, more than 80% of them seen just once. This clone was detected only a few times. This CDR3 is built from 17 residues. Trimming removed 4 bases from V and 2 bases from J; junction bases left unmatched: 7. Germline V CDR1 and CDR2: SGHNT, YYREEE (reference sequence).

The sequencing input was peripheral blood. The TCR originated in a man aged 50 to 59 with active or convalescent COVID-19. This chain connects TRBV5-4 to TRBJ2-7, with 15 bases lining up with TRBD2. As DNA, the CDR3 is TGTGCCAGCAGCCCGGGACTAGCGGGGGGCGTGACCTACGAGCAGTACTTC. Its translation: CASSPGLAGGVTYEQYF.